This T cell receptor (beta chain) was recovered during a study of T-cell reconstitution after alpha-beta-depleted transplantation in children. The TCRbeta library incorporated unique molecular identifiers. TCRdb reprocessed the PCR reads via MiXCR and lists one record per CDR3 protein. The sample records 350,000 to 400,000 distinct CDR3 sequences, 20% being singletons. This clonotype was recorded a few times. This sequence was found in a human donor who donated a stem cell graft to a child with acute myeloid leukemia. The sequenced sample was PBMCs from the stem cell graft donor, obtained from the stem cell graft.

CDR3 in amino acids: CAWSVIPMSNTEAFF. The CDR3 bases are TGTGCCTGGAGTGTAATTCCAATGTCGAACACTGAAGCTTTCTTT. The J gene is TRBJ1-1, the V gene TRBV30; D call uncertain. Looked up from germline, CDR1 is GTSNPN and CDR2 is SVGIG (reference sequence). V was clipped by 0 bases and J by 1 base, with 12 bases between them. This CDR3 has 15 amino acids.